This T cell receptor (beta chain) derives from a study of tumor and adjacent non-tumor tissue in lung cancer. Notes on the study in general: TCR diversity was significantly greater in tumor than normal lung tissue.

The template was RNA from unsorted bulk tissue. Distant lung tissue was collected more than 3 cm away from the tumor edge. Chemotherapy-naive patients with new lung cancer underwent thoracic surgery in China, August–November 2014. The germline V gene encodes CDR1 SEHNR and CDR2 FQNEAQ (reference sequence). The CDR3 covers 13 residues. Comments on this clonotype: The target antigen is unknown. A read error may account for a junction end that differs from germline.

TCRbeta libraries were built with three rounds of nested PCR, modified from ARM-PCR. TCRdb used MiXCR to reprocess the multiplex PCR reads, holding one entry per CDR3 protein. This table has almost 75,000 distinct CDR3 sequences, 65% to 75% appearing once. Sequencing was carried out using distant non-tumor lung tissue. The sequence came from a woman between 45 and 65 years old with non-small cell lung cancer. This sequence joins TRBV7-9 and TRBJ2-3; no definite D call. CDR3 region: CTSSLALGDTQYF. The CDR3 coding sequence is TGTACCAGCAGCTTGGCGCTGGGGGATACGCAGTATTTT.